A selection of T cell receptor beta chains follows, all from one sample in a study of siplizumab effects on memory and regulatory T cells. Assay: immunoSEQ multiplex PCR; the TCRdb copy retains only in-frame clones and omits some. The sample lists around 83,000 clones, around 90% occurring once. Sequencing was performed on CD4+ T cells sorted from blood. These receptors all stem from a human donor in good health. The CDR3 runs from the conserved cysteine through the conserved F or W. The D gene is left open where the match is weak. Some rows have no size entry. The others give once, few or many, or a class for an expanded clone.

-	TRBJ1-2	-	TRBV27	CASSPDGTDLGYTF	TGTGCCAGCAGTCCCGATGGGACGGACTTAGGCTACACCTTC
-	TRBJ1-3	once	TRBV5-6	CASRSRKGNTIYF	TGTGCCAGCCGTTCCAGGAAGGGGAACACCATATATTTT
-	TRBJ1-6	-	TRBV18	CASSPDWGTHSPLHF	TGTGCCAGCTCACCTGATTGGGGGACCCATTCACCCCTCCACTTT
TRBD1	TRBJ2-7	-	TRBV23-1	CASRIGQENCGYEQYF	TGCGCCAGTAGGATTGGACAGGAAAATTGCGGCTACGAGCAGTACTTC
-	TRBJ2-5	-	TRBV10-3	CAISERRAVGETQYF	TGTGCCATCAGTGAGAGGAGGGCCGTTGGGGAGACCCAGTACTTC
-	TRBJ1-1	-	TRBV30	CAWKGVHPVTEAFF	TGTGCCTGGAAAGGGGTCCATCCGGTCACTGAAGCTTTCTTT
-	TRBJ2-3	-	TRBV18	CASSPPRGEGTDTQYF	TGTGCCAGCTCACCCCCCAGGGGGGAGGGCACAGATACGCAGTATTTT
TRBD1	TRBJ2-7	-	TRBV2	CASRKPGQGGVGF	TGTGCCAGCAGAAAGCCGGGACAGGGCGGGGTAGGATTC
TRBD2	TRBJ2-5	-	TRBV7-3	CASSLRGRALAETQYF	TGTGCCAGCAGCTTACGCGGGAGGGCCCTCGCAGAGACCCAGTACTTC
-	TRBJ2-1	once	TRBV7-2	CASRVGRSSYNEQFF	TGTGCCAGCAGAGTTGGCCGGAGCTCCTACAATGAGCAGTTCTTC
TRBD1	TRBJ2-1	-	TRBV5-1	CASSRSGTGYNEQFF	TGCGCCAGCAGCCGGTCCGGGACAGGTTACAATGAGCAGTTCTTC
-	TRBJ1-2	-	TRBV5-4	CASSLQGPNYGYTF	TGTGCCAGCAGCCTACAGGGTCCTAACTATGGCTACACCTTC
TRBD2	TRBJ2-1	-	TRBV7-9	CASSPYLLAGKLNEQFF	TGTGCCAGCAGCCCCTACCTTCTAGCGGGAAAGCTCAATGAGCAGTTCTTC
TRBD2	TRBJ2-7	-	TRBV5-4	CASSLRAGVYEQYF	TGTGCCAGCAGCTTGCGAGCGGGAGTTTACGAGCAGTACTTC
-	TRBJ2-3	-	TRBV7-2	CASSLVEGQGVVDTQYF	TGTGCCAGCAGCTTAGTTGAAGGGCAGGGAGTAGTAGATACGCAGTATTTT
-	TRBJ2-5	-	TRBV7-2	CASSFYREETQYF	TGTGCCAGCAGCTTTTACAGGGAAGAGACCCAGTACTTC
-	TRBJ2-2	-	TRBV5-6	CASSSKDRDTGELFF	TGTGCCAGCAGCAGCAAGGACAGAGACACCGGGGAGCTGTTTTTT
-	TRBJ1-3	-	TRBV15	CATSRGGNSGNTIYF	TGTGCCACCAGCAGAGGAGGCAACTCTGGAAACACCATATATTTT
TRBD2	TRBJ2-1	-	TRBV7-8	CASSLGWRLAGGESYNEQFF	TGTGCCAGCAGCTTAGGGTGGCGACTAGCGGGAGGTGAGTCCTACAATGAGCAGTTCTTC
TRBD2	TRBJ2-7	-	TRBV30	CAWSSGSVYEQYF	TGTGCCTGGAGTAGCGGGAGTGTCTACGAGCAGTACTTC
-	TRBJ2-1	-	TRBV7-9	CASSLTGTYNEQFF	TGTGCCAGCAGCTTGACAGGCACATACAATGAGCAGTTCTTC
-	TRBJ2-3	-	TRBV4-3	CASSQLGSDTQYF	TGCGCCAGCAGCCAACTAGGGTCAGATACGCAGTATTTT
-	TRBJ1-5	-	TRBV19	CASSVAPQGNQPQHF	TGTGCCAGTAGTGTGGCCCCACAGGGCAATCAGCCCCAGCATTTT
-	TRBJ1-5	-	TRBV30	CAYNEGPGGNQPQHF	TGTGCCTACAACGAAGGGCCGGGGGGCAATCAGCCCCAGCATTTT
TRBD1	TRBJ1-2	-	TRBV5-7	CASSTGQPSRYGYTF	TGTGCCAGCAGCACGGGACAGCCTTCCCGATATGGCTACACCTTC
-	TRBJ1-2	-	TRBV27	CASSLRQGLYGYTF	TGTGCCAGCAGTTTAAGGCAGGGTCTCTATGGCTACACCTTC
TRBD2	TRBJ2-1	-	TRBV9	CASSVGASGFGEQFF	TGTGCCAGCAGCGTAGGAGCTAGCGGGTTTGGTGAGCAGTTCTTC
-	TRBJ1-5	few	TRBV7-9	CASSLDTLGGNQPQHF	TGTGCCAGCAGCTTGGACACCCTTGGAGGCAATCAGCCCCAGCATTTT
-	TRBJ1-4	-	TRBV25-1	CASSDGLGIFEKLFF	TGTGCCAGCAGTGACGGGCTAGGGATTTTTGAAAAACTGTTTTTT
TRBD1	TRBJ2-3	-	TRBV6-1	CASSAMTGLSAQYF	TGTGCCAGCAGTGCGATGACAGGGTTGAGTGCGCAGTATTTT
-	TRBJ2-3	-	TRBV9	CASSVAPVSTDTQYF	TGTGCCAGCAGCGTAGCCCCGGTGAGCACAGATACGCAGTATTTT
TRBD2	TRBJ2-7	-	TRBV29-1	CSVGTSGSRNEQYF	TGCAGCGTTGGGACTAGCGGGAGCAGGAACGAGCAGTACTTC
TRBD1	TRBJ2-6	once	TRBV19	CASSTGTGSLSGANVLTF	TGTGCCAGTAGTACAGGGACAGGGAGCCTCTCTGGGGCCAACGTCCTGACTTTC
TRBD2	TRBJ2-3	-	TRBV11-3	CASSLSGTSTDTQYF	TGTGCCAGCAGCCTGAGCGGGACTAGCACAGATACGCAGTATTTT
TRBD2	TRBJ2-5	-	TRBV19	CASSTLTSGIIETQYF	TGTGCCAGTAGTACGTTGACTAGCGGGATCATAGAGACCCAGTACTTC
-	TRBJ2-1	-	TRBV11-1	CASSLDGGFSYNEQFF	TGTGCCAGCAGCTTAGACGGCGGGTTCTCCTACAATGAGCAGTTCTTC
TRBD2	TRBJ2-3	-	TRBV7-2	CASNHGGATRGTDTQYF	TGTGCCAGCAACCACGGGGGGGCGACTAGGGGCACAGATACGCAGTATTTT
TRBD1	TRBJ1-6	-	TRBV30	CAAGQGNSPLHF	TGTGCCGCGGGACAGGGTAATTCACCCCTCCACTTT
-	TRBJ1-1	-	TRBV11-3	CASSPRGGTEAFF	TGTGCCAGCAGCCCCAGGGGAGGGACTGAAGCTTTCTTT
-	TRBJ2-2	-	TRBV30	CAWSLGLNTGELFF	TGTGCCTGGAGCCTGGGCCTTAACACCGGGGAGCTGTTTTTT
-	TRBJ2-1	-	TRBV7-8	CASSRDPGSYNEQFF	TGTGCCAGCAGCAGAGACCCCGGGTCCTACAATGAGCAGTTCTTC
TRBD2	TRBJ2-7	-	TRBV2	CASSFSGTNSYEQYF	TGTGCCAGCAGCTTCTCCGGGACTAACTCCTACGAGCAGTACTTC